A single sample gave rise to the 11 T cell receptor beta chains below, sequenced in a study of blood T cell repertoires in COVID-19. Clones were sequenced by immunoSEQ multiplex PCR, and TCRdb holds only the in-frame ones, with some missing. The sample yields roughly 340,000 clones, 75% to 90% seen once. Material for sequencing was PBMCs or T cells enriched from blood (not recorded which). These receptors were taken from a man aged 18 to 30 who had recovered from COVID-19.

On this clone: The identical CDR3 is also encoded by other nucleotide sequences in the sample. The chain is built from TRBV9 and TRBJ2-1, with 7 positions matching TRBD2. Germline lookup yields CDR1 SGDLS and CDR2 YYNGEE. The CDR3 covers 15 residues. Trimming took 0 bases from V and 3 from J; bases not matched to a gene: 3. The DNA of the CDR3 is TGTGCCAGCAGCGTAGATGCTAGCGGCTACAATGAGCAGTTCTTC. It translates to CASSVDASGYNEQFF.

Concerning this clone: The sample holds other DNA sequences that translate to the same CDR3. The chain employs TRBV19 and TRBJ1-5; D is unresolved. The CDR3 spans 14 residues. CDR1 and CDR2 (germline): LNHDA, SQIVND (reference sequence). V shed 5 bases and J shed 5 bases, with 13 bases lying between them. The CDR3 reads CASSPRRGDQPQHF. The CDR3 bases are TGTGCCAGTAGTCCGAGGAGAGGCGATCAGCCCCAGCATTTT.

This clone was picked up a small number of times. This chain links TRBV7-2 with TRBJ1-2, with D tentatively TRBD1 (5 bases). With 1 base removed from V and 0 bases from J, the gap between germline ends came to 9 bases. CDR3 length: 15 residues. Per germline, CDR1 SGHTA and CDR2 FQGNSA. CDR3 DNA sequence: TGTGCCAGCAGCTTAGATGGGGCAGCTAACTATGGCTACACCTTC. Protein product: CASSLDGAANYGYTF.

In DNA, the CDR3 is TGTGCCATCACCCCGGGACAGGGACCCTACGAGCAGTACTTC. Translating gives CAITPGQGPYEQYF. The V gene is TRBV10-3, the J gene TRBJ2-7, with 9 bases lining up with TRBD1. This CDR3 is built from 14 residues. V trimming: 7 bases; J trimming: 2 bases; junction bases outside the gene matches: 6. From germline, CDR1 is ENHRY and CDR2 SYGVKD.

The V gene is TRBV28, the J gene TRBJ1-4, with a weak D call TRBD1 (6 bases). V lost 7 bases to trimming and J lost 7 bases, with 10 bases between them. Looked up from germline, CDR1 is MDHEN and CDR2 is SYDVKM. The CDR3 is 12 residues long. The CDR3 spells CASTPRGEKLFF. CDR3 sequence (DNA): TGTGCCAGCACCCCCAGGGGTGAAAAACTGTTTTTT.

The CDR3 region is CASSLGLAGANEQFF. The DNA of the CDR3 is TGCGCCAGCAGCTTGGGGCTAGCGGGAGCAAATGAGCAGTTCTTC. This chain connects TRBV5-1 to TRBJ2-1; 10 bases line up with TRBD2. The CDR3 is 15 residues long. Germline V gene sequence: CDR1 SGHRS, CDR2 YFSETQ. The V segment lost 0 bases and the J segment 7 bases; nucleotides outside the gene matches: 4.

The chain combines TRBV5-1 with TRBJ2-1; 10 bases align to TRBD2. The CDR3 has 18 amino acids. V shed 4 bases, J shed 5 bases, and the junction held 15 bases outside the gene matches. Germline CDR1 SGHRS, CDR2 YFSETQ. The CDR3 nucleotides are TGCGCCAGCAGCACAGACCTTGCTAGCGGGGGATTCAACAATGAGCAGTTCTTC. It translates to CASSTDLASGGFNNEQFF.

A word on this clone: Other DNA sequences in the same sample also yield this CDR3. The J gene is TRBJ2-2, the V gene TRBV27; a weak D match, TRBD1 (6 bases). This CDR3 has 12 residues. The germline V and J ends were trimmed by 3 bases and 7 bases, with 6 bases remaining between them. From germline, CDR1 is MNHEY and CDR2 SMNVEV (reference sequence). This chain's CDR3 is CASSFRGGELFF. The DNA for the CDR3 is TGTGCCAGCAGTTTCAGGGGCGGGGAGCTGTTTTTT.

The chain has TRBV15 and TRBJ1-2; tentative D call: TRBD1 (5 bases). V lost 0 bases and J 4 bases, leaving 15 bases between the germline ends. The CDR3 runs to 16 residues. Germline CDR1 is LNHNV and CDR2 is YYDKDF (reference sequence). CDR3 amino acids: CATSRDSGGASYGYTF. In DNA form, the CDR3 reads TGTGCCACCAGCAGAGATTCAGGAGGGGCCTCCTATGGCTACACCTTC.

V and J are TRBV7-2 and TRBJ2-2, with D possibly matching TRBD2 (6 bases). CDR1 is SGHTA and CDR2 is FQGNSA in the germline V gene. This CDR3 region has 15 residues. Trimming took off 5 bases at V and 3 bases at J, with 13 bases between the two ends. This CDR3 is CASSPSSGYTGELFF. DNA for the CDR3: TGTGCCAGCAGCCCTAGTAGCGGATACACCGGGGAGCTGTTTTTT.

V gene TRBV9 combines with J gene TRBJ2-7, with 7 bases fitting TRBD2. This CDR3 spans 14 amino acids. The trim removed 0 bases at V and 7 bases at J, leaving 7 bases unmatched. Germline V gives CDR1 SGDLS, CDR2 YYNGEE. This CDR3 is CASSVVPSGGEQYF. The CDR3 DNA follows: TGTGCCAGCAGCGTAGTCCCTAGCGGCGGGGAGCAGTACTTC.